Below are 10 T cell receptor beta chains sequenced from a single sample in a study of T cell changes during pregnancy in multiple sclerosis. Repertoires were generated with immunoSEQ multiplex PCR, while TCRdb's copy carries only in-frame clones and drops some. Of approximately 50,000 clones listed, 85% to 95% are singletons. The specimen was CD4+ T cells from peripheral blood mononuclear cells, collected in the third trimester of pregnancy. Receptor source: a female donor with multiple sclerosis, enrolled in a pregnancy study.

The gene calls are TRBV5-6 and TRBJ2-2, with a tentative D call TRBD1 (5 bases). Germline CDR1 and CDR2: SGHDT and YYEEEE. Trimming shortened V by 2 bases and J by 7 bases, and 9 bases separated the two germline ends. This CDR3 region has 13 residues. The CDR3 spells CASSLVTVGELFF. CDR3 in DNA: TGTGCCAGCAGCTTAGTGACAGTCGGGGAGCTGTTTTTT.

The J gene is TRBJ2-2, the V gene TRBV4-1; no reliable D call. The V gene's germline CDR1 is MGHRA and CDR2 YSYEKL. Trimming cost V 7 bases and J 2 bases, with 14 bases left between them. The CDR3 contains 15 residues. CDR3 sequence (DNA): TGCGCCAGCACGATTGTGACGGGTAACACCGGGGAGCTGTTTTTT. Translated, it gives CASTIVTGNTGELFF.

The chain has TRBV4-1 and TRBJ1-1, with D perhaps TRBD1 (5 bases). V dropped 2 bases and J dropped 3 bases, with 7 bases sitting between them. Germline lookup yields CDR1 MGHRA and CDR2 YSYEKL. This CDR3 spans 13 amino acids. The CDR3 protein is CASSQIGDTEAFF. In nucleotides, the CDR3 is TGCGCCAGCAGCCAAATAGGGGACACTGAAGCTTTCTTT.

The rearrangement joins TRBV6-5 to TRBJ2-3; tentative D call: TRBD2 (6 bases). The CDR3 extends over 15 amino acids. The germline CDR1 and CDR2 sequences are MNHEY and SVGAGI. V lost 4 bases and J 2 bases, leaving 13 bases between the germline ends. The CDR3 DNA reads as TGTGCCAGCAGTTTGGGCCGGGGACTCACAGATACGCAGTATTTT. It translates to CASSLGRGLTDTQYF.

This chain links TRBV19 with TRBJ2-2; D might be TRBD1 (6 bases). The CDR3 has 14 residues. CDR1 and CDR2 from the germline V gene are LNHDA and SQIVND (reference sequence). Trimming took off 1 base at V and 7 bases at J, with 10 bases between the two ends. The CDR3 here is CASSIAGTSGELFF. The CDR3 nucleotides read TGTGCCAGTAGTATAGCAGGGACAAGCGGGGAGCTGTTTTTT.

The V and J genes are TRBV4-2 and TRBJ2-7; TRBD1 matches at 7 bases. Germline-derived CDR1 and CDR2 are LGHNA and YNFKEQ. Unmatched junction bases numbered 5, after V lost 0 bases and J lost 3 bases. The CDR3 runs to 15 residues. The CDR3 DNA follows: TGTGCCAGCAGCCAAGAGACAGGGAACGACTACGAGCAGTACTTC. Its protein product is CASSQETGNDYEQYF.

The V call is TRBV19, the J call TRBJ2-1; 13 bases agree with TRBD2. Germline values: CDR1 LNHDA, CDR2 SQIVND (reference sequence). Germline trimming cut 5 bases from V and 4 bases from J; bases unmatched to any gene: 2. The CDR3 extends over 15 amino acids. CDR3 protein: CASSGGLAGYNEQFF. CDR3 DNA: TGTGCCAGTAGTGGGGGACTAGCGGGATACAATGAGCAGTTCTTC.

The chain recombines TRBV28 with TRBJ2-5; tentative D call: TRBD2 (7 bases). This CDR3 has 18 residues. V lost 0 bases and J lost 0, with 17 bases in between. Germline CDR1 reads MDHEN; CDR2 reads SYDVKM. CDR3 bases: TGTGCCAGCAGTTTATGGGAGGAGGGGGGGACACACCAAGAGACCCAGTACTTC. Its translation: CASSLWEEGGTHQETQYF.

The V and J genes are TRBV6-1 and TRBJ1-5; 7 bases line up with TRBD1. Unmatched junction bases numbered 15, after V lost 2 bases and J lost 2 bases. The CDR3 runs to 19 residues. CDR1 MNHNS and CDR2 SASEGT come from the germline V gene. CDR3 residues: CASSEFVNVPGTGNQPQHF. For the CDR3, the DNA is TGTGCCAGCAGTGAATTTGTGAACGTGCCAGGGACAGGCAATCAGCCCCAGCATTTT.

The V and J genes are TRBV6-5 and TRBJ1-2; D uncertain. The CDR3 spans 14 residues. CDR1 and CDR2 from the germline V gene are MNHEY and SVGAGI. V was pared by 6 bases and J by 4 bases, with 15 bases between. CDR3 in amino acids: CASSNEGRIYGYTF. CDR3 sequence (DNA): TGTGCCAGCAGCAACGAGGGTCGGATCTATGGCTACACCTTC.